The next 3 T cell receptor beta chains were all read from a single sample in a study of CD8+CD57+ T cells in acquired aplastic anemia. An expansion of CD8+CD57+ cells by flow cytometry had been shown in patients chosen for sequencing. According to the study, genomic DNA was the template for TCR beta VDJ and CDR3 profiling. From the reads, TCRdb called clonotypes with MiXCR, one entry per CDR3 protein. Of around 50,000 distinct CDR3 sequences listed, 57% are singletons. Sequenced input: sorted CD4+, CD8+, or CD8+CD57+ T cells (not recorded which) from PBMCs. The receptors were sampled from a human donor with aplastic anemia.

In its sample, this clonotype was seen a few times. The chain joins TRBV10-3 to TRBJ2-3; no firm D call. From germline, CDR1 is ENHRY and CDR2 SYGVKD. V was shortened by 3 bases and J by 0 bases, with 10 bases between the two germline ends. CDR3 size: 15 residues. CDR3 residues: CAISDGQSSTDTQYF. The CDR3 bases are TGTGCCATCAGTGATGGGCAGTCGAGCACAGATACGCAGTATTTT.

The gene calls are TRBV25-1 and TRBJ1-4; 9 nucleotides line up with TRBD1. This CDR3 is built from 15 residues. Germline assignment: CDR1 MGHDK and CDR2 SYGVNS. Trimming removed 5 bases from V and 8 bases from J; junction bases left unmatched: 9. CDR3: CASSPPGTGSEKLFF. For the CDR3, the DNA is TGTGCCAGCAGTCCGCCCGGGACAGGGTCGGAAAAACTGTTTTTT.

The V and J genes are TRBV7-9 and TRBJ1-2; TRBD1 matches at 8 bases. The CDR3 covers 13 residues. With 6 bases clipped from V and 6 bases from J, the junction kept 6 bases outside the gene matches. Germline V gene data show CDR1 as SEHNR and CDR2 as FQNEAQ (reference sequence). The DNA for the CDR3 is TGTGCCAGCAGATTGGGGGGACAGGATGGCTACACCTTC. As protein: CASRLGGQDGYTF.